The 9 T cell receptor beta chains below all came from one sample that was sequenced in a study of identical twins. Using its own MiXCR run on the 5' RACE reads, TCRdb lists one record per CDR3 protein. The repertoire holds roughly 710,000 distinct CDR3 sequences, with around 5.7% as singletons. Source material: naive T cells sorted from blood. The receptors stem from a man aged 18 to 30 in good health.

At least ten counts were recorded for this clonotype. The rearrangement links TRBV6-2 or TRBV6-3 to TRBJ2-7; D is undetermined. Trimming cost V 5 bases and J 10 bases, with 12 bases left between them. Germline V lookup: CDR1 MNHEY, CDR2 SVGEGT. The CDR3 totals 11 residues. The CDR3 sequence: CASSLGPLQYV. Written as DNA, the CDR3 is TGTGCCAGCAGTCTCGGACCTCTACAGTACGTC.

This clonotype was seen many times. The gene calls are TRBV7-8 and TRBJ2-3; TRBD2 might be the D (6 bases). Looked up from germline, CDR1 is SGHVS and CDR2 is FQNEAQ. V dropped 5 bases and J dropped 0 bases, with 18 bases sitting between them. This CDR3 has 17 residues. The CDR3: CASSPARLELSTDTQYF. CDR3 DNA: TGTGCCAGCAGCCCAGCCCGACTAGAGTTAAGCACAGATACGCAGTATTTT.

The chain carries TRBV20-1 and TRBJ2-3, with 8 positions matching TRBD1. The germline gives CDR1 DFQATT, CDR2 SNEGSKA (reference sequence). This CDR3 region has 15 residues. The V segment lost 6 bases and the J segment 4 bases; nucleotides outside the gene matches: 12. CDR3 nucleotide sequence: TGCAGTGCCAATTACAGGGGGAGTCGGTCAGATACGCAGTATTTT. It yields the protein CSANYRGSRSDTQYF.

This clonotype appeared many times. The rearrangement joins TRBV24-1 to TRBJ2-5; TRBD1 matches at 8 bases. The CDR3 length is 17 residues. CDR1 is KGHDR and CDR2 is SFDVKD in the germline V gene. The V segment lost 4 bases and the J segment 2 bases; nucleotides outside the gene matches: 11. The CDR3 DNA reads as TGTGCCACCAGTGACCCTTACGACAGGGGAATACAAGAGACCCAGTACTTC. This codes for CATSDPYDRGIQETQYF.

This chain connects TRBV18 to TRBJ2-5, with D maybe TRBD2 (6 bases). The CDR3 is 19 residues long. With 0 bases removed from V and 0 bases from J, the gap between germline ends came to 20 bases. Germline values: CDR1 KGHSH, CDR2 LQKENI. CDR3 DNA sequence: TGTGCCAGCTCACCACCGCTACGGGAGATCACCCTTGACCAAGAGACCCAGTACTTC. As protein: CASSPPLREITLDQETQYF. Variable domain in full (rest from reference TRBV18 and TRBJ2-5): NAGVMQNPRHLVRRRGQEARLRCSPMKGHSHVYWYRQLPEEGLKFMVYLQKENIIDESGMPKERFSAEFPKEGPSILRIQQVVRGDSAAYFCASSPPLREITLDQETQYFGPGTRLLVL.

The table lists this clonotype with many counts. The chain combines TRBV7-9 with TRBJ2-1; 7 nucleotides match TRBD1. V lost 4 bases, J lost 9 bases, and 3 bases stayed unmatched. In germline, CDR1 is SEHNR, CDR2 FQNEAQ (reference sequence). CDR3 length equals 12 residues. The CDR3 coding sequence is TGTGCCAGCAGCTACAACAGGGGTGAGCAGTTCTTC. It translates to CASSYNRGEQFF. The whole variable domain, remainder taken from reference TRBV7-9 and TRBJ2-1, is DTGVSQNPRHKITKRGQNVTFRCDPISEHNRLYWYRQTLGQGPEFLTYFQNEAQLEKSRLLSDRFSAERPKGSFSTLEIQRTEQGDSAMYLCASSYNRGEQFFGPGTRLTVL.

This clonotype showed up just a few times. The chain links TRBV4-3 to TRBJ2-2; weak D call: TRBD1 (5 bases). Per germline, CDR1 LGHNA and CDR2 YSLEER. The V end lost 1 base, the J end lost 6 bases, and 9 bases lay between the germline ends. The CDR3 totals 14 residues. The CDR3 DNA reads TGCGCCAGCAGCCAAGCCCTGGGGCCCGGGGAGCTGTTTTTT. It codes for CASSQALGPGELFF.

The chain combines TRBV12-3 or TRBV12-4 with TRBJ2-1; a weak D match, TRBD2 (6 bases). Trimming took 3 bases from V and 10 from J, leaving 22 bases between them. CDR3 length equals 16 residues. The CDR3 here is CASSFRGTQVEREQFF. The CDR3 bases are TGTGCCAGCAGTTTTCGGGGGACCCAGGTGGAGCGAGAGCAGTTCTTC.

V usage is TRBV3-1 and J usage is TRBJ1-3, with D unclear. CDR1 and CDR2 from the germline V gene are LGHDT and YNNKEL (reference sequence). The V end lost 0 bases, the J end lost 11 bases, and 8 bases lay between the germline ends. This CDR3 is built from 12 residues. The DNA of the CDR3 is TGTGCCAGCAGCCAAGACCCTCCCCCCATATATTTT. The encoded protein is CASSQDPPPIYF. The full variable domain, completed using reference TRBV3-1 and TRBJ1-3, is DTAVSQTPKYLVTQMGNDKSIKCEQNLGHDTMYWYKQDSKKFLKIMFSYNNKELIINETVPNRFSPKSPDKAHLNLHINSLELGDSAVYFCASSQDPPPIYFGEGSWLTVV.